These 28 T cell receptor beta chains originate from one sample sequenced in a study of T cells in Graves' hyperthyroidism and ophthalmopathy. Regions amplified from RNA transcripts were the TCR beta CDR3 regions. Initially, a first-round RT-PCR of the TCR CDR3 employed the HTBI primer set. TCRdb reprocessed the multiplex PCR reads via MiXCR and lists one record per CDR3 protein. The sample includes around 600,000 distinct CDR3 sequences, approximately 15% of them seen just once. The sample comprised blood. These receptors were taken from a woman aged 18 to 35 with Graves' ophthalmopathy.

This clonotype was detected many times. The chain employs TRBV3-1 and TRBJ2-1; TRBD2 matches 10 bases. The CDR3 has 16 residues. Germline V gene sequence: CDR1 LGHDT, CDR2 YNNKEL (reference sequence). Trimming took 6 bases from V and 2 from J; bases not matched to a gene: 7. CDR3 protein: CASSRTSGITYNEQFF. DNA for the CDR3: TGTGCCAGCAGTCGCACTAGCGGGATTACCTACAATGAGCAGTTCTTC.

The rearrangement joins TRBV30 to TRBJ2-2; TRBD2 matches 9 bases. The V gene end was trimmed by 2 bases and the J gene end by 5 bases; junction bases not matched to a gene: 9. The CDR3 totals 16 residues. Germline lookup yields CDR1 GTSNPN and CDR2 SVGIG (reference sequence). In DNA, the CDR3 is TGTGCCTGGAGTTTAGGCGGGAGGGTACGAACCGGGGAGCTGTTTTTT. Protein product: CAWSLGGRVRTGELFF.

As concerns this clonotype: This clone may be a read error of a much larger clone one base away. The gene calls are TRBV28 and TRBJ1-4; possibly TRBD1 for D (6 bases). The CDR3 runs 17 residues. Germline V gene data show CDR1 as MDHEN and CDR2 as SYDVKM. The CDR3 here is CASSLYRGATTSEKLFF. For the CDR3, the DNA is TGTGCCAGCAGTTTATATCGGGGGGCGACTACTAGTGAAAAACTGTTTTTT.

The chain couples TRBV7-6 to TRBJ2-3; 9 bases are a match to TRBD2. The CDR3 spans 18 residues. Germline values: CDR1 SGHVS, CDR2 FNYEAQ. V shed 8 bases, J shed 2 bases, and the junction held 17 bases outside the gene matches. The CDR3 spells CASSPPSGLARPTDTQYF. The DNA for the CDR3 is TGTGCCAGCTCACCACCGTCGGGACTAGCACGCCCCACAGATACGCAGTATTTT.

Only a few counts were recorded for this clonotype. A much larger clone is a single base away; this may be a read error. This chain joins TRBV20-1 and TRBJ2-1; D uncertain. Germline values: CDR1 DFQATT, CDR2 SNEGSKA (reference sequence). CDR3 length: 13 amino acids. The ends were cut back, 4 bases at V and 0 bases at J, with 7 bases in the middle. The CDR3 region is CSATARSYNEQFF. In DNA form, the CDR3 reads TGCAGTGCTACCGCACGCTCCTACAATGAGCAGTTCTTC.

This clonotype has ten or more counts. The chain combines TRBV3-1 with TRBJ2-3, with TRBD1 identical over 7 bases. Trimming at V came to 4 bases and at J to 4 bases, leaving 11 bases not matched to a gene. The CDR3 is 16 amino acids. Germline CDR1 reads LGHDT; CDR2 reads YNNKEL (reference sequence). DNA of the CDR3: TGTGCCAGCAGCCCGTGGGGTAAGGGGGCCTCAGATACGCAGTATTTT. Translation gives CASSPWGKGASDTQYF.

This chain uses TRBV24-1 with TRBJ2-3; 12 nucleotides match TRBD2. The J segment lost 0 bases and the V segment lost 7 bases, leaving 4 bases of the junction unmatched. Germline CDR1 KGHDR, CDR2 SFDVKD. The CDR3 sequence is 16 residues long. CDR3 bases: TGTGCCACCAGCCAGACTAGCGGGAGTAGCACAGATACGCAGTATTTT. This codes for CATSQTSGSSTDTQYF.

The chain carries TRBV9 and TRBJ1-5; possibly TRBD1 for D (6 bases). CDR1 SGDLS and CDR2 YYNGEE come from the germline V gene. V lost 3 bases and J 7 bases, leaving 14 bases between the germline ends. The CDR3 has 14 residues. In DNA, the CDR3 is TGTGCCAGCAGCGCCGGCCTCCAGGGGCAGCCCCAGCATTTT. Translated: CASSAGLQGQPQHF.

This clonotype was recorded many times. V usage is TRBV10-3 and J usage is TRBJ1-5; D is unresolved. CDR1 is ENHRY, CDR2 SYGVKD, per germline. The CDR3 sequence is 13 residues long. V lost 0 bases and J 5 bases, leaving 5 bases between the germline ends. The CDR3 nucleotides read TGTGCCATCAGTGAGTCGTTTTATCAGCCCCAGCATTTT. Encoded protein: CAISESFYQPQHF.

The V gene is TRBV6-2 or TRBV6-3, the J gene TRBJ2-2; no reliable D call. Trimming cost V 0 bases and J 7 bases, with 9 bases left between them. The germline V gene has CDR1 MNHEY and CDR2 SVGEGT. The CDR3 totals 14 residues. The DNA of the CDR3 is TGTGCCAGCAGTTACTCTTCGGGTAGCGGGGAGCTGTTTTTT. The encoded protein is CASSYSSGSGELFF.

At least ten counts were recorded for this clonotype. The genes are TRBV20-1 and TRBJ2-1; 11 bases align to TRBD2. J gave up 2 bases and V 5 bases, and 14 bases lay outside the gene matches. The CDR3 loop spans 18 amino acids. In germline, CDR1 is DFQATT, CDR2 SNEGSKA (reference sequence). This CDR3 is CSAGTGLAEPTPYNEQFF. DNA for the CDR3: TGCAGTGCTGGAACGGGACTAGCGGAGCCTACACCCTACAATGAGCAGTTCTTC.

This clonotype was counted a few times. The chain uses TRBV15 and TRBJ2-2; 8 nucleotides agree with TRBD2. CDR3 length: 20 residues. CDR1 and CDR2 (germline): LNHNV, YYDKDF (reference sequence). J was trimmed by 7 bases and V by 5 bases; bases with no gene match: 24. The CDR3 nucleotides are TGTGCCACCAGCGGACCGGGTAAAGGCCAGCAGCGGGAGTTTGTCGGGGAGCTGTTTTTT. Its protein product is CATSGPGKGQQREFVGELFF. The whole variable domain, remainder taken from reference TRBV15 and TRBJ2-2, is DAMVIQNPRYQVTQFGKPVTLSCSQTLNHNVMYWYQQKSSQAPKLLFHYYDKDFNNEADTPDNFQSRRPNTSFCFLDIRSPGLGDTAMYLCATSGPGKGQQREFVGELFFGEGSRLTVL.

The CDR3 is CASSPGLAGVSYEQYF. CDR3 nucleotides: TGTGCCAGTAGTCCGGGACTAGCGGGAGTATCCTACGAGCAGTACTTC. V gene TRBV19 combines with J gene TRBJ2-7, with 14 bases that match TRBD2. Trimming took 5 bases from V and 1 from J; bases not matched to a gene: 4. Germline-derived CDR1 and CDR2 are LNHDA and SQIVND (reference sequence). CDR3 size: 16 residues.

This clonotype came up many times. The chain carries TRBV6-2 or TRBV6-3 and TRBJ2-3; D is ambiguous. The CDR3 runs to 12 residues. Trimming cost V 6 bases and J 6 bases, with 10 bases left between them. The germline CDR1 and CDR2 sequences are MNHEY and SVGEGT. Here the CDR3 DNA reads TGTGCCAGCAGCCCCCACGGTGATACGCAGTATTTT. Protein sequence: CASSPHGDTQYF.

This clonotype was detected ten times or more. This chain links TRBV10-2 with TRBJ2-7; no definite D call. Per the germline V gene, CDR1 is WSHSY and CDR2 is SAAADI. Trimming shortened V by 0 bases and J by 3 bases, and 6 bases separated the two germline ends. The CDR3 contains 13 residues. In DNA, the CDR3 is TGCGCCAGCAGTGAGTCTACAAACTACGAGCAGTACTTC. The encoded protein is CASSESTNYEQYF.

The chain is built from TRBV19 and TRBJ2-7; 7 nucleotides match TRBD1. V was clipped by 5 bases and J by 4 bases; unmatched bases: 11. Germline V gene sequence: CDR1 LNHDA, CDR2 SQIVND (reference sequence). This CDR3 contains 15 residues. CDR3 DNA: TGTGCCAGTAGTCTGGAACAGGGGTTAGGATACGAGCAGTACTTC. This encodes CASSLEQGLGYEQYF.

This clonotype was seen many times. DNA for the CDR3: TGCGCCAGCGGGGGACTAGCGGGAGGGCCTGGAGATACGCAGTATTTT. Its protein product is CASGGLAGGPGDTQYF. The rearrangement joins TRBV5-1 to TRBJ2-3; 16 nucleotides agree with TRBD2. This CDR3 is 16 amino acids long. CDR1 and CDR2 (germline): SGHRS, YFSETQ. J gave up 5 bases and V 7 bases, and 7 bases lay outside the gene matches.

To note about this clonotype: This could be a read error, since a much larger clone is one nucleotide away. DNA for the CDR3: TGTGCCAGCAGTGAAGACAGGGCTGGGGCCAACGTCCTGACTTTC. Its protein product is CASSEDRAGANVLTF. The chain has TRBV2 and TRBJ2-6, with D possibly matching TRBD1 (6 bases). Germline CDR1 reads SNHLY; CDR2 reads FYNNEI. This CDR3 is built from 15 residues. V was clipped by 1 base and J by 2 bases, with 6 bases between them.

This clonotype occurred many times. The chain employs TRBV5-1 and TRBJ1-1; 9 bases match TRBD1. From germline, CDR1 is SGHRS and CDR2 YFSETQ. The CDR3 is 14 residues long. V lost 0 bases and J lost 12; bases outside the gene matches: 9. The CDR3 here is CASSLDPGQGKTFF. The CDR3 DNA reads as TGCGCCAGCAGCTTGGACCCGGGACAGGGTAAAACTTTCTTT.

Comment on this clonotype: One junction end disagrees with the germline gene, perhaps due to a read error. J is TRBJ2-1 and V is TRBV14; D possibly corresponds to TRBD1 (6 bases). Per the germline V gene, CDR1 is SGHDN and CDR2 is FVKESK. The CDR3 contains 13 residues. The CDR3 is CTSSPQGYNEQFF. The CDR3 coding sequence is TGTACCAGCAGCCCTCAGGGGTACAATGAGCAGTTCTTC.

The rearrangement uses TRBV2 and TRBJ2-5, with 12 positions matching TRBD2. Germline V lookup: CDR1 SNHLY, CDR2 FYNNEI. The length of the CDR3 is 16 residues. After removal of 1 base from V and 5 bases from J, the junction contained 5 bases not matched to a gene. CDR3 sequence (DNA): TGTGCCAGCAGTGAAGGACTAGCGGGAGCAATTGAGACCCAGTACTTC. It translates to CASSEGLAGAIETQYF.

This clonotype was observed at least ten times. This chain links TRBV3-1 with TRBJ2-1; 10 bases are shared with TRBD1. The V and J ends lost 3 bases and 5 bases, in that order; junction bases with no gene match: 10. The V gene's germline CDR1 is LGHDT and CDR2 YNNKEL (reference sequence). The CDR3 runs to 17 residues. The CDR3 here is CASSQQTGTGVDNEQFF. CDR3 nucleotides: TGTGCCAGCAGCCAGCAAACCGGGACAGGGGTCGACAATGAGCAGTTCTTC.

This clonotype was observed a handful of times. A clone one base away is much larger, so this may be a read error. This chain connects TRBV28 to TRBJ2-5; no clear D gene. This CDR3 spans 11 amino acids. From germline, CDR1 is MDHEN and CDR2 SYDVKM. The CDR3 DNA reads TGTGCCAGCAGAGGCCCAGAGGCCCAGTACTTC. Its translation: CASRGPEAQYF.

The sample holds many counts of this clonotype. The chain carries TRBV20-1 and TRBJ2-5, with TRBD2 matching over 8 bases. Per germline, CDR1 DFQATT and CDR2 SNEGSKA (reference sequence). There are 14 residues in the CDR3. V shed 1 base, J shed 4 bases, and the junction held 5 bases outside the gene matches. CDR3 region: CSARAGGQGETQYF. CDR3 nucleotide sequence: TGCAGTGCTAGAGCGGGAGGGCAGGGAGAGACCCAGTACTTC.

This clonotype was detected only a few times. The chain is built from TRBV27 and TRBJ2-1; 8 bases agree with TRBD2. The germline CDR1 and CDR2 sequences are MNHEY and SMNVEV (reference sequence). The CDR3 runs 15 residues. The V gene end was trimmed by 4 bases and the J gene end by 5 bases; junction bases not matched to a gene: 7. Here the CDR3 DNA reads TGTGCCAGCAGTTATACGAGCGGGAGCCACAATGAGCAGTTCTTC. Protein sequence: CASSYTSGSHNEQFF.

This clonotype was counted ten times or more. V usage is TRBV12-3 or TRBV12-4 and J usage is TRBJ2-5; TRBD2 agrees at 11 bases. The junction had 5 bases not matched to a gene; V was cut back by 7 bases and J by 1 base. This CDR3 region has 15 residues. Here the CDR3 reads CASTSGLAVQETQYF. The CDR3 nucleotides read TGTGCCAGCACCTCGGGACTAGCGGTCCAAGAGACCCAGTACTTC.

The chain uses TRBV27 and TRBJ1-5; possibly TRBD1 for D (5 bases). Germline assignment: CDR1 MNHEY and CDR2 SMNVEV (reference sequence). The CDR3 has 14 amino acids. The V end was cut by 3 bases, the J end by 7 bases, with 13 bases between. CDR3: CASSLYRPGQPQHF. As DNA, the CDR3 is TGTGCCAGCAGTTTGTACAGGCCCGGGCAGCCCCAGCATTTT.

This clonotype was counted ten times or more. The V and J genes are TRBV18 and TRBJ2-7, with D perhaps matching TRBD1 or TRBD2 (5 bases each). V was trimmed by 1 base and J by 6 bases, leaving 13 bases between them. This CDR3 is built from 14 residues. CDR1 is KGHSH and CDR2 is LQKENI in the germline V gene. The CDR3 DNA sequence: TGTGCCAGCTCACCACACCCCCTCGGGGCCGAGCAGTACTTC. Translated: CASSPHPLGAEQYF.